The clone carrying this T cell receptor (beta chain) was picked up one time. Its target is unknown. In the ViraFEST assay, antigen-specific CD4+ clonotypes were identified by expansion after peptide-pool stimulation. CD4+ T cells were isolated after roughly nine days of culture. Nobody among the vaccine recipients had prior SARS-CoV-2 infection (nucleocapsid antibodies were negative). Each well held some 2 million PBMC cultured with approximately 9.7 ug/ml peptides and around 11 IU/ml IL-2. These data come from a study of vaccination effects on CD4 cells after COVID-19. As for the study in general: Each participant was given two doses of one vaccine (BNT162b2 or mRNA-1273). Findings and limits, study-wide: Convalescent patients were scarce in the study, and it lacked early post-infection timepoints. Common cold coronavirus cross-reactivity was shown by only 1 of 255 vaccine-induced clones in healthy vaccinees.

Using immunoSEQ multiplex PCR, the repertoire was profiled, and TCRdb retains in-frame clones only, with some absent. The profile shows roughly 30,000 clones, around 72% of them singletons. Trimming removed 5 bases from V and 4 bases from J, with 12 bases in between. Germline V lookup: CDR1 MNHEY, CDR2 SVGAGI. This CDR3 is built from 14 residues. Sequences were derived from CD4+ T cells from PBMCs cultured with SARS-CoV-2 spike peptides, sampled before COVID-19 vaccination. The rearrangement links TRBV6-5 to TRBJ1-3, with unresolved D. This TCR came from a human donor who received a COVID-19 vaccine. In nucleotides, the CDR3 is TGTGCCAGCAGTACGCGAAGCCGGGGAAACACCATATATTTT. This encodes CASSTRSRGNTIYF.